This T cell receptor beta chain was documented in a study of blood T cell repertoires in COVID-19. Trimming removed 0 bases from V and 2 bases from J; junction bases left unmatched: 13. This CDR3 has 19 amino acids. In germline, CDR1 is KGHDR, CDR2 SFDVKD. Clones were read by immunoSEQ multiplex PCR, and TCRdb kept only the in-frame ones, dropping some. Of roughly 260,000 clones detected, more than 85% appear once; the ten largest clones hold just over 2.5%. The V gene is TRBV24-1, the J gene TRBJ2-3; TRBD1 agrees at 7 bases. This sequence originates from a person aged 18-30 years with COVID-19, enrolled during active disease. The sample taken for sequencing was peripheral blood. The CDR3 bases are TGTGCCACCAGTGATTTGAAGGGGGCAAACTTGGGATACACAGATACGCAGTATTTT. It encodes CATSDLKGANLGYTDTQYF.